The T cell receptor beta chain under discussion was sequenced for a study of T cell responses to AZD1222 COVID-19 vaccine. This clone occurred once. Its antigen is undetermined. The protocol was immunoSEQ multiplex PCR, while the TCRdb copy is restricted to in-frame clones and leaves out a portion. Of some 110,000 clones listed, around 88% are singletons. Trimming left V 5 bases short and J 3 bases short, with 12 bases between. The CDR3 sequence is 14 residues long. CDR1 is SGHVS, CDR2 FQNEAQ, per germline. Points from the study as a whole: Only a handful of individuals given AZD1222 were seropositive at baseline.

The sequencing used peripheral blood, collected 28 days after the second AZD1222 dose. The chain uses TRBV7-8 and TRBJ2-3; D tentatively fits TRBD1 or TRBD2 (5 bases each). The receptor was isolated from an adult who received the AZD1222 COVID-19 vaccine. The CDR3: CASSAPGPTDTQYF. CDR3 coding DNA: TGTGCCAGCAGCGCCCCGGGGCCGACAGATACGCAGTATTTT.